This T cell receptor beta chain is drawn from a study of T cells after yellow fever vaccination. TCRdb itself ran the 5' RACE reads through MiXCR, one entry per CDR3 protein. This sample has about 330,000 distinct CDR3 sequences, with over 4% found just once. Study-wide results and caveats: Post-booster samples contained most primary-vaccination clones (nearly 98% CD4, about 90% CD8). Contamination of FACS-sorted repertoires by abundant clonotypes from the bulk population could occur.

On this clonotype itself: Its antigen is not identified.

This CDR3 is 13 amino acids long. Germline-derived CDR1 and CDR2 are KGHDR and SFDVKD. The V and J ends lost 0 bases and 6 bases respectively, with 5 bases between them. Sequencing used PBMCs, obtained 5 days after the yellow fever booster vaccination. V and J are TRBV24-1 and TRBJ2-1; unclear D gene. The receptor was derived from a man between 18 and 29 years old who received the YFV17D yellow fever vaccine. CDR3 DNA: TGTGCCACCAGTGATTTGTCGGGCAATGAGCAGTTCTTC. Translation gives CATSDLSGNEQFF.